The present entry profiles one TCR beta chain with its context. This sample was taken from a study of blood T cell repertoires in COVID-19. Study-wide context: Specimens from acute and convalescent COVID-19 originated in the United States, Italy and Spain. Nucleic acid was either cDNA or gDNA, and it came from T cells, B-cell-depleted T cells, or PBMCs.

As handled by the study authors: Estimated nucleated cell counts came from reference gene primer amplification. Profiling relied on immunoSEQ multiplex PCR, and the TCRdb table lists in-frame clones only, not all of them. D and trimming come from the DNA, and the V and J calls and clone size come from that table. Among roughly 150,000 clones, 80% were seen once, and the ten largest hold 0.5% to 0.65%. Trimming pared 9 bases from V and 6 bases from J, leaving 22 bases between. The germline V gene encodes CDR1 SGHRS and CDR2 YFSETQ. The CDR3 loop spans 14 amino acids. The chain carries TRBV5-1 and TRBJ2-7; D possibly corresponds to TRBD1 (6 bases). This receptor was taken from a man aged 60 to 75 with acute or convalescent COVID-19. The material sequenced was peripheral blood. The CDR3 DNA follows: TGCGCCACCCGGCAGGGGCCAACAAAGGGCGAGCAGTACTTC. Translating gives CATRQGPTKGEQYF.